The next 9 T cell receptor beta chains were all read from a single sample in a study of control samples from healthy donors and cancer patients. The protocol was immunoSEQ multiplex PCR, while the TCRdb copy is restricted to in-frame clones and leaves out a portion. Among about 130,000 clones, around 90% were seen once, and the ten largest hold about 2.5%. The sequenced material came from blood. The source is a man aged 35 to 55 in good health.

The chain employs TRBV2 and TRBJ2-2, with a possible D match to TRBD1 (6 bases). Germline values: CDR1 SNHLY, CDR2 FYNNEI. The CDR3 totals 13 residues. V dropped 6 bases and J dropped 4 bases, with 9 bases sitting between them. CDR3 sequence (DNA): TGTGCCAGCAGGGGACATATCACCGGGGAGCTGTTTTTT. Translated, it gives CASRGHITGELFF.

The genes are TRBV19 and TRBJ2-2; D not certain. CDR3 length: 11 residues. V was shortened by 7 bases and J by 7 bases, with 7 bases between the two germline ends. The V gene's germline CDR1 is LNHDA and CDR2 SQIVND (reference sequence). The CDR3 spells CASTGNGELFF. CDR3 coding DNA: TGTGCCAGTACGGGTAACGGGGAGCTGTTTTTT.

V gene TRBV2 combines with J gene TRBJ1-4, with D possibly being TRBD1 (5 bases). CDR1 and CDR2 from the germline V gene are SNHLY and FYNNEI. This CDR3 has 11 residues. The CDR3 here is CAEGQQEKLFF. As DNA, the CDR3 is TGTGCGGAGGGGCAACAAGAAAAACTGTTTTTT.

The rearrangement joins TRBV7-2 to TRBJ2-1; D remains unclear. Trimming took 1 base from V and 0 from J, leaving 7 bases between them. Germline V gene lookup returns CDR1 SGHTA and CDR2 FQGNSA. CDR3 size: 15 residues. The chain's CDR3 is CASSLDISSYNEQFF. CDR3 sequence (DNA): TGTGCCAGCAGCTTAGACATCAGCTCCTACAATGAGCAGTTCTTC.

This chain links TRBV7-3 with TRBJ2-2; TRBD2 might be the D (7 bases). Germline V gene lookup returns CDR1 SGHTA and CDR2 FQGTGA. Deletions cut 0 bases from V and 5 bases from J, with 10 bases between. This CDR3 comprises 15 residues. The CDR3 sequence: CASSLTGGPTGELFF. CDR3 DNA sequence: TGTGCCAGCAGCTTAACGGGGGGGCCGACCGGGGAGCTGTTTTTT.

The chain employs TRBV7-9 and TRBJ2-2; the D gene is possibly TRBD2 (5 bases). Trimming removed 4 bases at V and 6 bases at J, with 12 bases between. CDR1 SEHNR and CDR2 FQNEAQ come from the germline V gene (reference sequence). This CDR3 contains 14 residues. The CDR3 coding sequence is TGTGCCAGCAGCTACCCCCTAGCCCCCGGGGAGCTGTTTTTT. Translated, it gives CASSYPLAPGELFF.

This clone has a single count. The rearrangement links TRBV6-6 to TRBJ1-3, with a possible D match to TRBD1 (5 bases). Trimming took 7 bases from V and 10 from J, leaving 14 bases between them. Germline-derived CDR1 and CDR2 are MNHNY and SVGAGI (reference sequence). The CDR3 is 12 residues long. CDR3 sequence (DNA): TGTGCCAGCACCGGCGGGGGTTGGACCATATATTTT. This codes for CASTGGGWTIYF.

V usage is TRBV6-5 and J usage is TRBJ2-7; D is uncertain. Germline V gives CDR1 MNHEY, CDR2 SVGAGI. V shed 2 bases and J shed 3 bases, with 5 bases lying between them. The CDR3 is 12 residues long. The CDR3 sequence: CASSYVGYEQYF. CDR3 DNA sequence: TGTGCCAGCAGTTACGTCGGCTACGAGCAGTACTTC.

V usage is TRBV27 and J usage is TRBJ1-6, with D possibly TRBD1 on 5 matching bases. V was trimmed by 2 bases and J by 10 bases, leaving 15 bases between them. CDR1 and CDR2 from the germline V gene are MNHEY and SMNVEV (reference sequence). The CDR3 spans 15 residues. The CDR3 bases are TGTGCCAGCAGTTTAGGGGCCCCCCTGCGGTCACCCCTCCACTTT. This encodes CASSLGAPLRSPLHF.